This T cell receptor beta chain was obtained from a study of shared clonotypes between healthy human individuals. Study-wide context: Each donor's CD4 naive and CD4 memory cells filled three plates apiece, CD8 naive two, and CD8 memory one.

The germline CDR1 and CDR2 sequences are SNHLY and FYNNEI. V was clipped by 6 bases and J by 2 bases; unmatched bases: 14. The length of the CDR3 is 18 residues. Study-level findings and limits: Donor scarcity curtailed the genetic and exposure-history diversity represented herein. Rarefaction demonstrated incomplete sorted-subset sequencing despite large depth.

A note on this clone: The target antigen is unknown.

Here immunoSEQ multiplex PCR was the method, and the copy in TCRdb shows in-frame clones only, minus some. The sample lists 950,000 to 1,100,000 clones; about 75% were seen once. The V and J genes are TRBV2 and TRBJ2-7; 12 bases agree with TRBD1. The origin of this receptor is a young man in good health. The sequenced material came from memory CD4+ T cells sorted from blood. The subset is: CD45RA-negative fraction. The CDR3 DNA is TGTGCCAGCAGGGATCCGCTTCTCGGGACAGGGGGCACCTACGAGCAGTACTTC. Translating gives CASRDPLLGTGGTYEQYF.